This T cell receptor (beta chain) was recorded in a study of cytomegalovirus exposure and HLA in healthy donors. The PCR made use of 60 Vbeta and 13 Jbeta primers. Sequencing used immunoSEQ multiplex PCR; TCRdb keeps in-frame clones, though not all of them. The repertoire includes 90,000 to 140,000 clones, around 77% of them detected once, and 6.5% to 9.5% sits in the top ten. Notes on the study in general: The majority of TCR sequences were rare, yet some public TCRs appeared in many donors.

Trimming took 5 bases from V and 6 from J; bases not matched to a gene: 4. CDR1 MDHEN and CDR2 SYDVKM come from the germline V gene. The CDR3 is made up of 15 amino acids. In regard to this clone: The antigen is unknown.

The chain joins TRBV28 to TRBJ2-1; 13 positions agree with TRBD2. The clonotype originates from a middle-aged woman in good health and CMV-seropositive. The sample consisted of PBMCs. In DNA, the CDR3 is TGTGCCAGCAGTAGGACTAGCGGGAGAGGCAATGAGCAGTTCTTC. Translation: CASSRTSGRGNEQFF.